This T cell receptor beta chain was found in a study of control samples from healthy donors and cancer patients. Sequenced by immunoSEQ multiplex PCR; TCRdb stores in-frame clones only, minus some. In the table there are around 200,000 clones, about 93% of which are singletons. The clonotype was recovered from a man between 18 and 35 years old in good health. The specimen sequenced was blood.

CDR3 loop: CASSSAGHYGYTF. The CDR3 DNA sequence: TGTGCCAGCAGCTCCGCAGGGCACTATGGCTACACCTTC. V and J are TRBV7-9 and TRBJ1-2, with D maybe TRBD1 (5 bases). Germline V gene data show CDR1 as SEHNR and CDR2 as FQNEAQ (reference sequence). This CDR3 region has 13 residues. Trimming took off 4 bases at V and 3 bases at J, with 9 bases between the two ends.